This entry lists 6 T cell receptor beta chains sequenced from one sample in a study of T-cell memory formation after mild COVID-19. Each CDR3 protein is one row after TCRdb ran MiXCR on the 5' RACE reads. The sample yields 150,000 to 200,000 distinct CDR3 sequences, roughly 31% seen once. What was sequenced was PBMCs or a T cell subset sorted from them (not recorded which). These receptors all come from an adult woman who had mild COVID-19 (a few samples of this study predate the infection). Cell type and time point are not known.

The chain has TRBV12-3 or TRBV12-4 and TRBJ2-3, with D perhaps matching TRBD2 (6 bases). V lost 5 bases, J lost 6 bases, and 15 bases lay in between. The CDR3 consists of 14 residues. CDR3 nucleotides: TGTGCCAGCAGTCGCGCCGGAGGGGTTGATACGCAGTATTTT. Its translation: CASSRAGGVDTQYF.

This chain connects TRBV6-5 to TRBJ2-5; no reliable D call. The CDR3 spans 11 residues. V was clipped by 0 bases and J by 14 bases, with 10 bases between them. Looked up from germline, CDR1 is MNHEY and CDR2 is SVGAGI. CDR3 in amino acids: CASSYSVDRYF. The CDR3 DNA is TGTGCCAGCAGTTACTCGGTCGACCGATACTTC.

In this sample, this clonotype turned up a few times. The genes are TRBV5-1 and TRBJ2-5; D gene uncertain. Germline loops: CDR1 SGHRS, CDR2 YFSETQ. Trimming shortened V by 4 bases and J by 2 bases, and 9 bases separated the two germline ends. This CDR3 contains 13 residues. In nucleotides, the CDR3 is TGCGCCAGCAGCCGGCGTGATCAAGAGACCCAGTACTTC. It yields the protein CASSRRDQETQYF.

This clonotype was counted a few times. V and J are TRBV24-1 and TRBJ2-2; 8 bases line up with TRBD2. The CDR3 has 19 residues. Trimming at V came to 0 bases and at J to 2 bases, leaving 10 bases not matched to a gene. Per the germline V gene, CDR1 is KGHDR and CDR2 is SFDVKD. The CDR3 here is CATSDLTGGRYHNTGELFF. As DNA, the CDR3 is TGTGCCACCAGTGATTTGACGGGCGGGAGGTACCATAACACCGGGGAGCTGTTTTTT.

This clonotype was picked up a small number of times. V is TRBV12-3 or TRBV12-4 and J is TRBJ1-1; D gene uncertain. This CDR3 has 13 residues. Trimming removed 2 bases from V and 1 base from J, with 5 bases in between. CDR3 nucleotide sequence: TGTGCCAGCAGTTTACTGGAGAACACTGAAGCTTTCTTT. As protein: CASSLLENTEAFF.

This clonotype has at least ten counts. The chain is built from TRBV24-1 and TRBJ2-1; 12 bases align to TRBD2. Germline loops: CDR1 KGHDR, CDR2 SFDVKD. The CDR3 runs 15 residues. V was clipped by 9 bases and J by 5 bases; unmatched bases: 7. The CDR3 nucleotides read TGTGCCACCGAAAAGACTAGCGGGGGAAACAATGAGCAGTTCTTC. It encodes CATEKTSGGNNEQFF.